This T cell receptor (beta chain) derives from a study of early T cells in non-severe SARS-CoV-2 infection. As for the study in general: Sequencing was performed on bulk RNA from unsorted whole blood, leaving chains unpaired.

TCRdb passed the 5' RACE reads through MiXCR, listing each CDR3 protein once. The sample holds around 99,000 distinct CDR3 sequences, around a sixth seen once. In regard to this clonotype: What it binds is not known.

Overall study findings and caveats: Sequences matched to VDJdb favored anti-spike CD8 responses, while private and CD4 specificities were missed.

The sequence was collected from an adult who was a healthcare worker with PCR-confirmed SARS-CoV-2 infection or an uninfected control (not recorded which). The specimen was whole blood, collected at baseline.

The CDR3 DNA is TGTGCCAGCAGTCCATCACAGGGGGCGAGAGGAGGCTACACCTTC. Translating gives CASSPSQGARGGYTF. The V call is TRBV28, the J call TRBJ1-2, with 9 bases matching TRBD1. V gave up 5 bases and J gave up 8 bases; unmatched junction bases: 12. CDR1 MDHEN and CDR2 SYDVKM come from the germline V gene. The CDR3 totals 15 residues.